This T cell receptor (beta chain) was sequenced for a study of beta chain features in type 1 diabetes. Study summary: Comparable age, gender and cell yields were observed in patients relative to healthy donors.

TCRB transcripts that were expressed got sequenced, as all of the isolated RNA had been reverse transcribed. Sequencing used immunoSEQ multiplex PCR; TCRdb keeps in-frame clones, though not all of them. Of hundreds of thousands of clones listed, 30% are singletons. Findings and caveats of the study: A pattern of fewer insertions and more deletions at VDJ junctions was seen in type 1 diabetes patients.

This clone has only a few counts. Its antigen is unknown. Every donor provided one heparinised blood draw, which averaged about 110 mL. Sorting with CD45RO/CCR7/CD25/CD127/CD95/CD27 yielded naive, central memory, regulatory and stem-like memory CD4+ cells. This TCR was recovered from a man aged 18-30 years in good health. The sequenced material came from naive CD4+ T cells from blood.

CDR3 amino acids: CASSPGGLETQYF. For the CDR3, the DNA is TGTGCCAGCAGCCCCGGGGGGTTAGAGACCCAGTACTTC. This chain links TRBV9 with TRBJ2-5; 7 bases agree with TRBD2. The trim removed 4 bases at V and 4 bases at J, leaving 4 bases unmatched. Germline assignment: CDR1 SGDLS and CDR2 YYNGEE. There are 13 residues in the CDR3.